This TCR beta chain derives from a study of T-cell memory formation after mild COVID-19. J gave up 4 bases and V 0 bases, and 5 bases lay outside the gene matches. The CDR3 has 16 residues. From germline, CDR1 is LGHNA and CDR2 YSLEER. TCRdb independently ran MiXCR on the 5' RACE reads; one entry per CDR3 protein. The sample comprises fewer than 450,000 distinct CDR3 sequences, around 21% of which are singletons, and 9.5% to 15% rests with the top ten. This receptor was identified in an adult woman who had mild COVID-19 (a few samples of this study predate the infection). Cell type and time point are not known. The chain joins TRBV4-3 to TRBJ2-3, with TRBD2 identical over 9 bases. The sample was PBMCs or a T cell subset sorted from them (not recorded which). The CDR3 sequence: CASSQDLAGGPDTQYF. In DNA, the CDR3 is TGCGCCAGCAGCCAAGATTTGGCGGGAGGGCCAGATACGCAGTATTTT.